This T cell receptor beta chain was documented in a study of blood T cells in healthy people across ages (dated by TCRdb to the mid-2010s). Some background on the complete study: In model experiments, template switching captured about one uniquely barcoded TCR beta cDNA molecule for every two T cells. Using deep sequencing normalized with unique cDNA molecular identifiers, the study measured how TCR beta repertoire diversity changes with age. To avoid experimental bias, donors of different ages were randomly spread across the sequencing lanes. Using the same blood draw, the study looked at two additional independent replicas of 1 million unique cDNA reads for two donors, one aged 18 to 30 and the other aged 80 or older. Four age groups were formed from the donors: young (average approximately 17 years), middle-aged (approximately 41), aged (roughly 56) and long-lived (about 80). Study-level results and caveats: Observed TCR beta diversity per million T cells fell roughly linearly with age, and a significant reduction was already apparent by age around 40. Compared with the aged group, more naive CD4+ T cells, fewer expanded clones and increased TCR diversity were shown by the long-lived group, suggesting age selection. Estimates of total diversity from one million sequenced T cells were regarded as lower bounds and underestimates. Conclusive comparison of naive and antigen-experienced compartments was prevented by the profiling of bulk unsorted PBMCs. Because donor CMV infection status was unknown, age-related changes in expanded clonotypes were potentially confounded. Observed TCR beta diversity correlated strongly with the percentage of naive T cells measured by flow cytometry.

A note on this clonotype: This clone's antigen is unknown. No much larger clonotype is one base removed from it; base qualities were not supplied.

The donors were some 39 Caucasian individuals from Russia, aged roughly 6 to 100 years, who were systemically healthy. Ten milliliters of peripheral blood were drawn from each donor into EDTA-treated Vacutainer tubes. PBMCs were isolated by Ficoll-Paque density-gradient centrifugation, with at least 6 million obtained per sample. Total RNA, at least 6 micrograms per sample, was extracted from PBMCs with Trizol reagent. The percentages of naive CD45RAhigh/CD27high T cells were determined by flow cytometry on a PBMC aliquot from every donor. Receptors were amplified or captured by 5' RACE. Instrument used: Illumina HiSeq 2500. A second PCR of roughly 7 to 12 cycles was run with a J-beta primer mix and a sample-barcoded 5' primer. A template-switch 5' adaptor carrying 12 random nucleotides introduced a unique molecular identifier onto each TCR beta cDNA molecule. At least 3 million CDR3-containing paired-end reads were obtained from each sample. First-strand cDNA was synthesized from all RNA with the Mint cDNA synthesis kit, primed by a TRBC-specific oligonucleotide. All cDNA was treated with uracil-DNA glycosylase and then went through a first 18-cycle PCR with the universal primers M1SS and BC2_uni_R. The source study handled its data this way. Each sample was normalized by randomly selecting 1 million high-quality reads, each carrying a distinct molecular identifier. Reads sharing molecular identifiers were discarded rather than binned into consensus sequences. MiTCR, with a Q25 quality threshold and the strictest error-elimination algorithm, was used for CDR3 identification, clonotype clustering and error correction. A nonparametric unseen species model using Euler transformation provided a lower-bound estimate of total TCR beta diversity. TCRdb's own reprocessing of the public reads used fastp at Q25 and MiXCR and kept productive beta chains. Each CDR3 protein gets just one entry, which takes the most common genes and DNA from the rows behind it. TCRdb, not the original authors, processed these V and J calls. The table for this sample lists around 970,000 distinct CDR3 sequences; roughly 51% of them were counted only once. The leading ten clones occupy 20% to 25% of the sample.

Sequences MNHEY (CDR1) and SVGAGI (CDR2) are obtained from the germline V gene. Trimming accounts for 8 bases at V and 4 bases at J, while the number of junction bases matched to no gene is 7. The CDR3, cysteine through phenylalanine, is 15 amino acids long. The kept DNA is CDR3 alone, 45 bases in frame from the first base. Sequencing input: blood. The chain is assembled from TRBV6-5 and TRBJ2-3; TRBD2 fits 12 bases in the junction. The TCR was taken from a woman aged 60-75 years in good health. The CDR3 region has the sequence CASRASGRASDTQYF. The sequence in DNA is TGTGCCAGCCGGGCTAGCGGGAGGGCCTCAGATACGCAGTATTTT.